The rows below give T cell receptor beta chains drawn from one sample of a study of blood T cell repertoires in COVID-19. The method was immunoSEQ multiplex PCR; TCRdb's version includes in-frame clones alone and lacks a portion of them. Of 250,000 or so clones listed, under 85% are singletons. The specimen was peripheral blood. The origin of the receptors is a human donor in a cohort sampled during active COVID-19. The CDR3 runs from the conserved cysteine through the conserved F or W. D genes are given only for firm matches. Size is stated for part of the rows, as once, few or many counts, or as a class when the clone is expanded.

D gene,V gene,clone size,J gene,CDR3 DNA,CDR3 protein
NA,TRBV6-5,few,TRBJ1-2,TGTGCCAGCGGGTTTAAGGGGCTTGGCTACACCTTC,CASGFKGLGYTF
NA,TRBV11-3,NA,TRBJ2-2,TGTGCCAGCAGCTCGACTAGGACCGGGGAGCTGTTTTTT,CASSSTRTGELFF
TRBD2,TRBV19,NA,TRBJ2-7,TGTGCCAGTAGTTATGGGGCGGGAGCCTACGAGCAGTACTTC,CASSYGAGAYEQYF
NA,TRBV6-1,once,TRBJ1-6,TGTGCCAGCAGTGAAGTTATCCAGGGGAATTCACCCCTCCACTTT,CASSEVIQGNSPLHF
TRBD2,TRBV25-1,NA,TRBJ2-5,TGTGCCAGCAGTGGCCTCCCGGGGGGGGTAGGGACCCAGTACTTC,CASSGLPGGVGTQYF
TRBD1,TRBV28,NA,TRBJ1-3,TGTGCCAGTCGACAGGGTGGACTCTCTGGAAACACCATATATTTT,CASRQGGLSGNTIYF
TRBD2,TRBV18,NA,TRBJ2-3,TGTGCCAGCTCACCACCTAGCGGGGGTCACACAGATACGCAGTATTTT,CASSPPSGGHTDTQYF
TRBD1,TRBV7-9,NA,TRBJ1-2,TGTGCCAGCAGCTGGATGGAGGGGGCGCGGGGCTACACCTTC,CASSWMEGARGYTF
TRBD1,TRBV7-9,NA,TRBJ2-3,TGTGCCAGCAGCTCCGGGACAGGGGGCTTAAATACGCAGTATTTT,CASSSGTGGLNTQYF
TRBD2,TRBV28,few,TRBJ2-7,TGTGCCAGCAGTTCGCAACTAGCGGGATATAGGAACGAGCAGTACTTC,CASSSQLAGYRNEQYF
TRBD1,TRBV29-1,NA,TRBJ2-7,TGCAGCGTTGCTCCCCGGGACAGAGTCCCCTACGAGCAGTACTTC,CSVAPRDRVPYEQYF
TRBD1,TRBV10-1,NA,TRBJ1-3,TGCGCCAGCCAGGGGGCTGGAAACACCATATATTTT,CASQGAGNTIYF
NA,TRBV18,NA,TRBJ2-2,TGTGCCAGCTCACTAGGACAGGAGGGCACCGGGGAGCTGTTTTTT,CASSLGQEGTGELFF
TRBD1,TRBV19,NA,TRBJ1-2,TGTGCCAGTAGTATCCCGCGAGCAGGGGGAGACTATGGCTACACCTTC,CASSIPRAGGDYGYTF
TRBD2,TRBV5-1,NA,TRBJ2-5,TGCGCCAGCAGCCCCGGGACTAGCGGGGAGACCCAGTACTTC,CASSPGTSGETQYF
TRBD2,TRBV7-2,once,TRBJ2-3,TGTGCCAGCAGCTACCCTAGCGGGGTGGCAGATACGCAGTATTTT,CASSYPSGVADTQYF
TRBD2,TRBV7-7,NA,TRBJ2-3,TGTGCTAGCAGCTTAGGAAGTAGCGGGGGTCCAGATACGCAGTATTTT,CASSLGSSGGPDTQYF
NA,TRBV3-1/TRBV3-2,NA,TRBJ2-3,TGTGCCAGCCGGCGGTTACAGGGACCACAGTATTTT,CASRRLQGPQYF
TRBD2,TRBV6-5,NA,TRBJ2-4,TGTGCCAGCGGCTCCCGGGCGGGAGGCAACATTCAGTACTTC,CASGSRAGGNIQYF
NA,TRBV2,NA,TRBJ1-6,TGTGCCAGCATAGTGACGGGATATAATTCACCCCTCCACTTT,CASIVTGYNSPLHF
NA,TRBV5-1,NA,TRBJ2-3,TGCGCCAGCAGCAAGTACACAATTCCCTTCACAGATACGCAGTATTTT,CASSKYTIPFTDTQYF
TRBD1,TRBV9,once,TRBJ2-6,TGTGCCAGCAGCTTTCGGGACAGTCACTCTGGGGCCAACGTCCTGACTTTC,CASSFRDSHSGANVLTF
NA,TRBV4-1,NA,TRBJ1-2,TGCGCCAGCAGCCAAGTGGCAGGGAACTATGGCTACACCTTC,CASSQVAGNYGYTF
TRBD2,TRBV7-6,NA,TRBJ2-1,TGTGCCAGCAGCCCACGGACTAGCGGGGGAAATGAGCAGTTCTTC,CASSPRTSGGNEQFF
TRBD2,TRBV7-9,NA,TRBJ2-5,TGTGCCAGCAGCTTTGGCGGGGGGGCGGAGACCCAGTACTTC,CASSFGGGAETQYF
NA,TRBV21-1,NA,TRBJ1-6,TGTGCCAGCAGCAAAGTTGTCGGGGGGGTAAATCATTCACCCCTCCACTTT,CASSKVVGGVNHSPLHF
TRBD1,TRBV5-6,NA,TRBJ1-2,TGTGCCAGCAGCTTGGTAGGACAGGGGGGGAATGGCTACACCTTC,CASSLVGQGGNGYTF
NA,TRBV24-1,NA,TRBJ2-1,TGTGCCACCAGTCGGGGAAATGAGCAGTTCTTC,CATSRGNEQFF
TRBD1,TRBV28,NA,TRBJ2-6,TGTGCCAGCAGCAGTGCAGGGGGCTCGATCTCTGGGGCCAACGTCCTGACTTTC,CASSSAGGSISGANVLTF
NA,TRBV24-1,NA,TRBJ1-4,TGTGCCACCAGTGGGGGGGTCGGTGAAAAACTGTTTTTT,CATSGGVGEKLFF
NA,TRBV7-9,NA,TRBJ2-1,TGTGCCAGCAGCTTACACAGGGACAATGAGCAGTTCTTC,CASSLHRDNEQFF
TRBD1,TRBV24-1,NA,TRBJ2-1,TGTGCCACCAGTGAAACAGGGGACAATGAGCAGTTCTTC,CATSETGDNEQFF
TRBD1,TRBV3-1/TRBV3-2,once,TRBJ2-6,TGTGCCAGCAGACGGACAGGGAAGGTATTGGCCAACGTCCTGACTTTC,CASRRTGKVLANVLTF
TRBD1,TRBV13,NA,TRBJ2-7,TGTGCCAGCAGCTGGATCCGGGACAGGGCGCAGCAGTACTTC,CASSWIRDRAQQYF
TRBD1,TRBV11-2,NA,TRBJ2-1,TGTGCCAGCAGCTTCGACAGGGGGACCTACAATGAGCAGTTCTTC,CASSFDRGTYNEQFF
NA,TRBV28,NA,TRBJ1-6,TGTGCCAGCAGTCGGGATTCACCCCTCCACTTT,CASSRDSPLHF
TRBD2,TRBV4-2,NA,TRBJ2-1,TGTGCCAGCAGCCAAGATACGTCTAGCGGGGGGAAGCTCTTCTTC,CASSQDTSSGGKLFF
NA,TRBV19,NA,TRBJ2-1,TGTGCCACCAGTAAAGTCGGAGTCTATGAGCAGTTCTTC,CATSKVGVYEQFF
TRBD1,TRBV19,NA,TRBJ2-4,TGTGCCAGTAGTATAGTCTGGACAGGGGTCAAAAACATTCAGTACTTC,CASSIVWTGVKNIQYF
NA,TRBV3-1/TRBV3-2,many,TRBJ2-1,TGTGCCAGCAGCCCCTGGGGCGGAAATGAGCAGTTCTTC,CASSPWGGNEQFF
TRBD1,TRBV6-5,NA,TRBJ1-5,TGTGCCAGCAGTTACTCGGGGACAGGCAATCAGCCCCAGCATTTT,CASSYSGTGNQPQHF
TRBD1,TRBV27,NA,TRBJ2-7,TGTGCCAGCGCCCCGGGACAGAGCTCCTACGAGCAGTACTTC,CASAPGQSSYEQYF
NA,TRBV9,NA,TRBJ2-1,TGTGCCAGCAGCTTAGGGCCCCTCGGAGCCTACAATGAGCAGTTCTTC,CASSLGPLGAYNEQFF
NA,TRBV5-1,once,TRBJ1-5,TGCGCCAGCAGCTTGGACGGGGAAAGCAATCAGCCCCAGCATTTT,CASSLDGESNQPQHF
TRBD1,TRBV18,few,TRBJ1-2,TGTGCCAGCTCACCGGGACAGGACGGGAACTATGGCTACACCTTC,CASSPGQDGNYGYTF
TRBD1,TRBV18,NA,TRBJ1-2,TGTGCCAGCTCACCACGTGGGACAGAGACTTCCACCTTC,CASSPRGTETSTF